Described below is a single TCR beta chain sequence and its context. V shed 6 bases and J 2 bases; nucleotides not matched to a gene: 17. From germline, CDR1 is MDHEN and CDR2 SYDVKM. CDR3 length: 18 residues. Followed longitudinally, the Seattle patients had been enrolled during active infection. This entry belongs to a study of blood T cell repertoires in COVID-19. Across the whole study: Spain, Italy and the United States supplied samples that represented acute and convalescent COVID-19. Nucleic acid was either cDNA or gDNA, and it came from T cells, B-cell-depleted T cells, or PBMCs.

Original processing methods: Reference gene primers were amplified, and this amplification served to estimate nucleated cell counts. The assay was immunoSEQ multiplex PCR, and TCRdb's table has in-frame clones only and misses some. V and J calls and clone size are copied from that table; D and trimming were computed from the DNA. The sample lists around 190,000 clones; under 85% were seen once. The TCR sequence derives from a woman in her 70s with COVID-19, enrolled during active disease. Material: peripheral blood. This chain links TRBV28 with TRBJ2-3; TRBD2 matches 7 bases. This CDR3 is CASRGAGPARRLTDTQYF. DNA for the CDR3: TGTGCCAGCAGGGGAGCGGGGCCGGCTCGGAGGCTCACAGATACGCAGTATTTT.